This TCR beta chain came from a study of T cell responses to AZD1222 COVID-19 vaccine listed by TCRdb under 2021. Turning to the overall study: TCR sequencing was performed for about 250 trial participants, of whom around 210 were given two doses of AZD1222 and around 26 were given two doses of MenACWY control vaccine. Trial participants were enrolled into age subgroups of 18-55, 56-69 and 70-plus years, which contained about 150, 27 and 61 TCR-sequenced participants, respectively.

The paper's findings and limits, for the study overall: Conclusions about previously exposed vaccinees are limited because only six or seven AZD1222 recipients were SARS-CoV-2 seropositive at baseline. Because no day 14 peak-response samples were available, the repertoires could be characterized only after the peak T cell response. The 56-69-year group was small, and its depth increase did not reach significance, likely because of low power. CD4 TCRs associated with the vaccine covered the entire spike protein, and the dominant responses were in regions 160-218 and 743-854. After two AZD1222 doses, both the breadth and the depth of spike-specific TCRs were significantly higher than at day 0 and than in MenACWY recipients. Participants were mostly white British and included more females than males, and it was suggested by the authors that clonal diversity may have been underestimated. Nearly half of unique spike-specific TCRs reportedly recognized epitopes outside regions mutated in the B.1.351 and B.1.1.7 variants.

Trimming removed 2 bases from V and 6 bases from J, leaving 13 bases between the germline ends. Including the terminal cysteine and phenylalanine, the CDR3 comprises 15 residues. Only CDR3 DNA remains: 45 bases, in frame from the first base. CDR1 and CDR2 are read off the germline V gene as MNHEY and SVGAGI. With respect to this clone: The target of this receptor is not known. No base qualities exist here, and no much larger clone lies one base off it.

The intended sense of this specimen's time point label: about 28 days (+/-7) after the second vaccine dose. AZD1222 recipients whose second dose came at about 4 weeks and those whose second dose came at about 12 weeks were combined into one group, since spike-specific TCR depth and breadth did not differ between the two schedules. Vaccinee samples came from UK trials COV001 and COV002, including a single-blind randomized controlled phase 2/3 trial of AZD1222 (ChAdOx1 nCoV-19) in healthy adults. For TCRbeta chain sequencing, PBMC samples from trial participants were taken at day 0 and at day 28 after the second dose. The CDR3 regions of human TCRbeta chains were subjected to immunosequencing. On the study's bioinformatics: Repertoire TCRs were matched against a reference library of SARS-CoV-2-specific TCRs generated with the MIRA antigen-specificity platform. Breadth meant the fraction of unique TCRs that were SARS-CoV-2-associated, whereas depth meant the fraction of total T cells that were SARS-CoV-2-associated. Using the MIRA data, every spike-specific TCR was mapped to the spike region that the TCR reacted to and assigned to either a CD4 or a CD8 class. Log10-transformed breadth and depth values were compared by one-way ANOVA with Sidak's multiple comparisons tests. TCRdb took this table from immuneACCESS and kept in-frame rearrangements with V and J called. Such tables lack part of the clones; where checked against another copy, unresolved V genes explain under half of the gap, and the rest is unexplained. For V, J and clone size, that table is used; D and trimming come from the DNA. Within this sample are tens of thousands of clones, with around 81% of them counted one time only. The ten largest account for 26% of the sample.

This material consisted of peripheral blood, taken 28 days after the second AZD1222 dose. The chain is encoded by TRBV6-5 joined to TRBJ2-2; no D gene is confidently identified. This receptor was obtained from an adult who received the AZD1222 COVID-19 vaccine. The CDR3 is CASSYVRVSPGELFF. The nucleotides read TGTGCCAGCAGTTACGTTAGGGTTTCTCCCGGGGAGCTGTTTTTT.